A selection of T cell receptor beta chains follows, all from one sample in a study of blood T cell repertoires in COVID-19. Assay used: immunoSEQ multiplex PCR; TCRdb lists only in-frame clones, some missing. The sample lists about 150,000 clones, about 79% occurring once. The sequenced material came from peripheral blood. These receptors were collected from a woman between 50 and 59 years old with acute or convalescent COVID-19. Each CDR3 is given with its conserved first and last residue. Fields, in order: J gene, clone size, D gene, V gene, CDR3 protein, CDR3 DNA. D genes are given only for firm matches. Clone size is not always given. Where it is, it says once, few, many or a class for expanded clones.

TRBJ1-1 . . TRBV27 CASSWAGSSHTEAFF TGTGCCAGCAGTTGGGCAGGGTCGTCGCACACTGAAGCTTTCTTT
TRBJ1-4 . . TRBV29-1 CSVESLPLNEKLFF TGCAGCGTTGAAAGCCTTCCCCTTAATGAAAAACTGTTTTTT
TRBJ1-2 . . TRBV30 CAWSEGSRANYGYTF TGTGCCTGGAGTGAGGGCTCCAGGGCTAACTATGGCTACACCTTC
TRBJ2-7 . TRBD1 TRBV5-5 CASRTRTGGSYEQYF TGTGCCAGCCGAACCCGGACAGGGGGCTCCTACGAGCAGTACTTC
TRBJ2-3 . TRBD2 TRBV23-1 CASSQSGTSGGSETQYF TGCGCCAGCAGTCAATCTGGGACTAGCGGGGGGTCGGAGACGCAGTATTTT
TRBJ1-1 . . TRBV29-1 CSVEEQMNTEAFF TGCAGCGTTGAGGAACAGATGAACACTGAAGCTTTCTTT
TRBJ2-1 . TRBD2 TRBV28 CASRAGGLYNEQFF TGTGCCAGCAGGGCGGGAGGGCTCTACAATGAGCAGTTCTTC
TRBJ2-5 . TRBD1 TRBV11-2 CASSLVRGGGETQYF TGTGCCAGCAGCTTAGTGAGAGGGGGCGGGGAGACCCAGTACTTC
TRBJ1-3 . TRBD1 TRBV18 CASSPPVTGAPGNTIYF TGTGCCAGCTCACCACCTGTAACAGGGGCGCCCGGAAACACCATATATTTT
TRBJ2-7 . . TRBV2 CASTRTPYEQYF TGTGCCAGCACGAGGACACCGTACGAGCAGTACTTC
TRBJ2-3 . TRBD2 TRBV10-3 CAISASGGAGDTQYF TGTGCCATCAGTGCCAGCGGGGGGGCCGGAGATACGCAGTATTTT
TRBJ1-2 . TRBD1 TRBV5-1 CASSVDRGGYTF TGCGCCAGCAGCGTGGACAGGGGCGGGTACACCTTC
TRBJ2-1 . . TRBV11-1 CASSGGARFSYNEQFF TGTGCCAGCAGCGGCGGGGCGAGGTTCTCCTACAATGAGCAGTTCTTC
TRBJ1-5 . . TRBV30 CAWSLGAGYPPQHF TGTGCCTGGAGCCTTGGGGCAGGGTATCCGCCCCAGCATTTT
TRBJ2-7 few . TRBV7-2 CASSLGNHSPYEQYF TGTGCCAGCAGCTTAGGTAATCACAGCCCCTACGAGCAGTACTTC
TRBJ1-1 few TRBD1 TRBV3-1/TRBV3-2 CASSPEPDRGLTEAFF TGTGCCAGCAGCCCAGAACCGGACAGGGGGCTTACTGAAGCTTTCTTT
TRBJ1-3 . . TRBV6-5 CASAPGAGNTIYF TGTGCCAGTGCCCCGGGGGCTGGAAACACCATATATTTT
TRBJ2-1 . TRBD2 TRBV4-2 CASSQSRTSGTEQFF TGTGCCAGCAGCCAATCTAGGACTAGCGGGACTGAGCAGTTCTTC
TRBJ2-7 once . TRBV9 CASSLTPFPGEQYF TGTGCCAGCAGCCTAACCCCCTTTCCGGGCGAGCAGTACTTC
TRBJ1-2 . . TRBV5-6 CASSLGRQSYGYTF TGTGCCAGCAGCTTGGGGAGGCAGTCCTATGGCTACACCTTC
TRBJ2-4 . TRBD2 TRBV7-2 CASSLVAGVEFIQYF TGTGCCAGCAGCTTAGTAGCGGGAGTGGAATTCATTCAGTACTTC
TRBJ2-7 few TRBD2 TRBV10-3 CAIRGLAGAYEQYF TGTGCCATCAGGGGACTAGCGGGAGCCTACGAGCAGTACTTC
TRBJ1-1 . . TRBV4-2 CASSQNPRNTEAFF TGTGCCAGCAGCCAAAATCCTCGGAACACTGAAGCTTTCTTT
TRBJ1-2 . TRBD1 TRBV5-1 CASSPEGQRYGYTF TGCGCCAGCAGCCCAGAGGGACAGAGATATGGCTACACCTTC
TRBJ2-7 . TRBD1 TRBV4-3 CASSQGGQGAYEQYF TGCGCCAGCAGCCAAGGGGGACAGGGGGCCTACGAGCAGTACTTC
TRBJ2-5 once . TRBV4-3 CASSQEGTYGGTQYF TGCGCCAGCAGCCAAGAAGGGACCTACGGGGGTACCCAGTACTTC
TRBJ2-5 . TRBD1 TRBV23-1 CASSQSDREGETQYF TGCGCCAGCAGTCAATCTGACAGGGAAGGAGAGACCCAGTACTTC
TRBJ2-3 . TRBD1 TRBV30 CAWSAGTVGTDTQYF TGTGCCTGGAGTGCGGGGACAGTCGGCACAGATACGCAGTATTTT
TRBJ1-1 . TRBD1 TRBV6-5 CASSYSPGGTEAFF TGTGCCAGCAGTTACTCGCCAGGGGGCACTGAAGCTTTCTTT
TRBJ1-5 few . TRBV7-2 CASSLSATNQPQHF TGTGCCAGCAGTCTCAGCGCGACGAATCAGCCCCAGCATTTT
TRBJ2-3 . . TRBV18 CASSPPGGHHTDTQYF TGTGCCAGCTCACCACCGGGAGGACACCACACAGATACGCAGTATTTT
TRBJ1-6 . . TRBV6-5 CASSSYRLYNSPLHF TGTGCCAGCAGCAGCTACAGGTTATATAATTCACCCCTCCACTTT